What follows are 6 T cell receptor beta chains derived from one specimen sequenced in a study of cytomegalovirus exposure and HLA in healthy donors. A multiplex PCR was run with 60 Vbeta primers and 13 Jbeta primers. The assay was immunoSEQ multiplex PCR, and TCRdb's table has in-frame clones only and misses some. This sample has roughly 170,000 clones, with about 80% found just once. The sample comprised PBMCs. The receptors derive from a woman aged 25 to 45 in good health and CMV-seropositive.

V is TRBV28 and J is TRBJ2-5; D gene unclear. Trimming left V 11 bases short and J 3 bases short, with 16 bases between. Germline loops: CDR1 MDHEN, CDR2 SYDVKM. This CDR3 contains 13 residues. The CDR3 loop is CASTVTLEETQYF. CDR3 nucleotides: TGTGCCTCCACTGTTACCCTAGAAGAGACCCAGTACTTC.

The chain employs TRBV4-1 and TRBJ1-5; D is uncertain. From germline, CDR1 is MGHRA and CDR2 YSYEKL. This CDR3 contains 13 residues. The V end lost 1 base, the J end lost 7 bases, and 8 bases lay between the germline ends. The CDR3, as DNA: TGCGCCAGCAGCCAAGGTCCAGGCCAGCCCCAGCATTTT. Its translation is CASSQGPGQPQHF.

This CDR3 is CASSTGLAGVTGELFF. In DNA, the CDR3 is TGTGCCAGCAGCACCGGACTAGCGGGAGTCACCGGGGAGCTGTTTTTT. The chain employs TRBV9 and TRBJ2-2; 13 nucleotides line up with TRBD2. The CDR3 contains 16 residues. In germline, CDR1 is SGDLS, CDR2 YYNGEE. With V trimmed by 4 bases and J by 4 bases, 4 bases remained unmatched.

The chain is built from TRBV7-2 and TRBJ2-3, with 8 bases identical to TRBD2. Germline CDR1 reads SGHTA; CDR2 reads FQGNSA. There are 16 residues in the CDR3. Losses at the gene ends were 4 bases for V and 2 bases for J; bases not matched to a gene: 8. CDR3: CASSWGGGRNTDTQYF. Here the CDR3 DNA reads TGTGCCAGCAGCTGGGGTGGCGGGAGGAACACAGATACGCAGTATTTT.

This rearrangement joins TRBV28 to TRBJ1-1; a weak D match, TRBD1 (5 bases). Trimming pared 7 bases from V and 6 bases from J, leaving 21 bases between. The germline V gene encodes CDR1 MDHEN and CDR2 SYDVKM. The CDR3 consists of 15 residues. The CDR3 region is CASTSTESLSAEAFF. The CDR3 DNA reads as TGTGCCAGCACCTCGACAGAATCCCTATCTGCTGAAGCTTTCTTT.

The chain is built from TRBV9 and TRBJ2-7; TRBD2 matches 14 bases. The ends lost 2 bases at V and 4 bases at J; junction bases unmatched: 8. CDR1 is SGDLS, CDR2 YYNGEE, per germline. This CDR3 has 17 residues. The CDR3 coding sequence is TGTGCCAGCAGCGTGGGACTAGCGGGAGTAGAGAGTTACGAGCAGTACTTC. Translated: CASSVGLAGVESYEQYF.